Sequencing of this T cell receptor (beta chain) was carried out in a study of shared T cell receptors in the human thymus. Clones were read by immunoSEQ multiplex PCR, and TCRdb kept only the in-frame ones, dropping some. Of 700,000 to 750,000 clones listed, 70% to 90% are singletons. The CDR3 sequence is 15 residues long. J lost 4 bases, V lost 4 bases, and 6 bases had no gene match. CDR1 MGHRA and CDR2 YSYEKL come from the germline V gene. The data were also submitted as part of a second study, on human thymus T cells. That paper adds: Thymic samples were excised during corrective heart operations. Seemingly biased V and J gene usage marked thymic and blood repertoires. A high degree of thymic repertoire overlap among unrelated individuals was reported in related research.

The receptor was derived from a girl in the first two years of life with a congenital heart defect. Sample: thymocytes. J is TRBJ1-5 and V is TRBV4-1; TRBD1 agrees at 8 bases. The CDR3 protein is CASSLGTGRNQPQHF. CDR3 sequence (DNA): TGCGCCAGCAGCCTCGGGACAGGAAGGAATCAGCCCCAGCATTTT.